What follows is one T cell receptor (beta chain) and its context. The antigen is unknown. The data are from a study of shared clonotypes between healthy human individuals. At the level of the study: Donors had three CD4 naive, three CD4 memory, two CD8 naive and one CD8 memory plate apiece.

Study-level points and caveats: It was observed that approximately 5% of naive CD4 clonotypes were shared across a few donors. Specimens sampled were limited to blood, with tissue repertoires likely differing.

TCRdb keeps only in-frame clones here, not all; method: immunoSEQ multiplex PCR. The data show nearly 1,000,000 clones, approximately 80% seen once. CDR3 length equals 14 residues. In germline, CDR1 is MNHNS, CDR2 SASEGT. Trimming took off 4 bases at V and 6 bases at J, with 15 bases between the two ends. It was into CD45RA+ naive and CD45RA-negative memory subsets that the CD4+ cells were split. Material: memory CD4+ T cells sorted from blood. This sample's subset: CD45RA-negative fraction. The clonotype comes from a young man in good health. The chain links TRBV6-1 to TRBJ1-1; D perhaps matches TRBD1 (5 bases). The CDR3 DNA reads as TGTGCCAGCAGTGGCGCTAGGGTGGGGGCTGAAGCTTTCTTT. Its translation is CASSGARVGAEAFF.